This T cell receptor beta chain was obtained from a study of CD8 T cells in ankylosing spondylitis. Notes on the study in general: Seemingly characteristic of ankylosing spondylitis blood was a TCR beta motif consisting of about 8 highly homologous variants.

This clonotype appeared many times. Its antigen is still unknown. TCRdb reprocessed the 5' RACE reads via MiXCR and lists one record per CDR3 protein. The sample shows about 500,000 distinct CDR3 sequences, approximately 5.3% of them seen only once. Sample: blood, either unsorted or a sorted T cell fraction (not recorded which). The receptor comes from a male donor with ankylosing spondylitis.

In DNA, the CDR3 is TGTGCCACCATTTCGGGTACCTACGAGCAGTACTTC. Protein product: CATISGTYEQYF. V gene TRBV25-1 combines with J gene TRBJ2-7, with D unresolved. V shed 10 bases and J shed 2 bases, with 12 bases lying between them. Germline V gives CDR1 MGHDK, CDR2 SYGVNS. The CDR3 contains 12 residues.